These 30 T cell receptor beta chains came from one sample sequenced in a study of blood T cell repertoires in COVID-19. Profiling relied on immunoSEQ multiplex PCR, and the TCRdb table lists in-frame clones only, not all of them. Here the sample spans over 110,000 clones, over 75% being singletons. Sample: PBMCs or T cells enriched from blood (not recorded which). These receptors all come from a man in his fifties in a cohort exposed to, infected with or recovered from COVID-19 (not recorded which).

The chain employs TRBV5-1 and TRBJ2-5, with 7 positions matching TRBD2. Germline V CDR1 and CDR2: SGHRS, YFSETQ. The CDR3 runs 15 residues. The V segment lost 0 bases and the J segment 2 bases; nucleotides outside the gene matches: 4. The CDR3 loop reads CASSLEGGGQETQYF. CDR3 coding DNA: TGCGCCAGCAGCTTGGAAGGCGGGGGACAAGAGACCCAGTACTTC.

CDR3 in amino acids: CASRERGAGLSYNEQFF. The CDR3 bases are TGTGCCAGCAGGGAACGCGGAGCGGGACTATCCTACAATGAGCAGTTCTTC. The rearrangement joins TRBV6-1 to TRBJ2-1, with 7 bases fitting TRBD2. The CDR3 has 17 amino acids. V shed 6 bases and J 1 base; nucleotides not matched to a gene: 12. CDR1 is MNHNS and CDR2 is SASEGT in the germline V gene.

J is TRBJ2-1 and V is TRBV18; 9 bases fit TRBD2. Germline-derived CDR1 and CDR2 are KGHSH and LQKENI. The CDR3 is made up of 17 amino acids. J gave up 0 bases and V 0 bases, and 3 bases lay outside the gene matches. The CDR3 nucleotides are TGTGCCAGCTCACCACCTCATAGCGGGAGCTCCTACAATGAGCAGTTCTTC. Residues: CASSPPHSGSSYNEQFF.

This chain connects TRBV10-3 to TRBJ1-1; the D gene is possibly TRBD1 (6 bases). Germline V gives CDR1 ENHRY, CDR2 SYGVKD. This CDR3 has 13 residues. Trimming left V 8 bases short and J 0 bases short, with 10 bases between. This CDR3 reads CAIATGLNTEAFF. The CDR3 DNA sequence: TGTGCCATCGCGACAGGACTGAACACTGAAGCTTTCTTT.

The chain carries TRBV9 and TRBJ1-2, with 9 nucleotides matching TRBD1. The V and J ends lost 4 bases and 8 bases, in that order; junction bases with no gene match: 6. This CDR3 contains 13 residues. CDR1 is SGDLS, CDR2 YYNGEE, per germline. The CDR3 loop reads CASSQGTGRGYTF. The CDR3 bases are TGTGCCAGCAGCCAGGGGACAGGGCGAGGCTACACCTTC.

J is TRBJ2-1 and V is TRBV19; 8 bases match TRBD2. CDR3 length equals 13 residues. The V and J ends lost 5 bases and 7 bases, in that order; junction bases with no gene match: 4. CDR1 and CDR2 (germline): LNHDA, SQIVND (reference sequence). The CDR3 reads CASSPGGGNEQFF. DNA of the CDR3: TGTGCCAGTAGTCCGGGAGGGGGAAATGAGCAGTTCTTC.

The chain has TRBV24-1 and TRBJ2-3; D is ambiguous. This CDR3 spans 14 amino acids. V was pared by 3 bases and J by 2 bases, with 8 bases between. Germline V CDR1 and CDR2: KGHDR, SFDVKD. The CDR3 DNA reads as TGTGCCACCAGTGATGCGGTCTTCACAGATACGCAGTATTTT. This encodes CATSDAVFTDTQYF.

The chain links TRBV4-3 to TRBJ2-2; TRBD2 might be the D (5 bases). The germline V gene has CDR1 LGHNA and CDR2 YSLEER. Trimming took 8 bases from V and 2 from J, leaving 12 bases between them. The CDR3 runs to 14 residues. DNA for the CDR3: TGCGCCAGCCAAACTAGACACAACACCGGGGAGCTGTTTTTT. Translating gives CASQTRHNTGELFF.

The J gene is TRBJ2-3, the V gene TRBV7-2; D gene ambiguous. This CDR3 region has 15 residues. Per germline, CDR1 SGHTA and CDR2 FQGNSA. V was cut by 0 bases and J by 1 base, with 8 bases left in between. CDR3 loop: CASSLATVGTDTQYF. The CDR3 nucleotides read TGTGCCAGCAGCTTAGCCACAGTCGGCACAGATACGCAGTATTTT.

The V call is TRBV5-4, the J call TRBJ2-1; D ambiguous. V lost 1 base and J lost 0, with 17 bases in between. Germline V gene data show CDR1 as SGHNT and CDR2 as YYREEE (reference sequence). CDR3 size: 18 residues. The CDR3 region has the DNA TGTGCCAGCAGCTTGTCGGTTGTTGCCTCGAGCTCCTACAATGAGCAGTTCTTC. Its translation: CASSLSVVASSSYNEQFF.

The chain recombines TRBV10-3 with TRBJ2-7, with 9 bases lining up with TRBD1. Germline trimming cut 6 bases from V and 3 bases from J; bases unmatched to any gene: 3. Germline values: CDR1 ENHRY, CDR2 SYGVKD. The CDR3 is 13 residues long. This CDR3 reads CAISRQGGYEQYF. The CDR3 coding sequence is TGTGCCATCAGCAGACAGGGGGGCTACGAGCAGTACTTC.

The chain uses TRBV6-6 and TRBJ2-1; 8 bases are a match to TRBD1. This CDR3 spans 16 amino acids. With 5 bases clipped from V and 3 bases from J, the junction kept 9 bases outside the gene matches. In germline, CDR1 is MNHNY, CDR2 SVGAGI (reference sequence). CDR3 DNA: TGTGCCAGCAGTGGCAGGGGGCCAGACCACTACAATGAGCAGTTCTTC. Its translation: CASSGRGPDHYNEQFF.

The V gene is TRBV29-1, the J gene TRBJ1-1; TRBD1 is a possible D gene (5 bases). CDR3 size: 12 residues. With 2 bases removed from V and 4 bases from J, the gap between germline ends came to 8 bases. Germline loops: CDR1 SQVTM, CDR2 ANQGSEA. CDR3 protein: CSVERGTTEAFF. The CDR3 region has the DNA TGCAGCGTTGAAAGGGGAACCACTGAAGCTTTCTTT. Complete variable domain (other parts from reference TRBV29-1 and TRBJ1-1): SAVISQKPSRDICQRGTSLTIQCQVDSQVTMMFWYRQQPGQSLTLIATANQGSEATYESGFVIDKFPISRPNLTFSTLTVSNMSPEDSSIYLCSVERGTTEAFFGQGTRLTVV.

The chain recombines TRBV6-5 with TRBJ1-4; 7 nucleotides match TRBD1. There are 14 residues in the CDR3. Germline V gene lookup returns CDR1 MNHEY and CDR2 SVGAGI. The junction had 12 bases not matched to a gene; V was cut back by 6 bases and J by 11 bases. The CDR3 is CASSKPETGRKLFF. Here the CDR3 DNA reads TGTGCCAGCAGCAAACCGGAGACAGGGAGGAAACTGTTTTTT.

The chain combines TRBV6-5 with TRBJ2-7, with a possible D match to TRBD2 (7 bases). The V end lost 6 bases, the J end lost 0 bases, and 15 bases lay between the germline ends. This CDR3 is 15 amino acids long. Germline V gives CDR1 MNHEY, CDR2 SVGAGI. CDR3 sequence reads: CASRDGGASSYEQYF. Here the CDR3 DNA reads TGTGCCAGCAGGGATGGGGGGGCTTCCTCCTACGAGCAGTACTTC.

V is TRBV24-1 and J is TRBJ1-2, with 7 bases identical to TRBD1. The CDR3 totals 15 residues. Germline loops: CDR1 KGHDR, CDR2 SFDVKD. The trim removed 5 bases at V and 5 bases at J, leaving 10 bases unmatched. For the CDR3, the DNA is TGTGCCACCAGTGGACAGGGTCTCGCAGGTTATGGCTACACCTTC. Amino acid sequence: CATSGQGLAGYGYTF.

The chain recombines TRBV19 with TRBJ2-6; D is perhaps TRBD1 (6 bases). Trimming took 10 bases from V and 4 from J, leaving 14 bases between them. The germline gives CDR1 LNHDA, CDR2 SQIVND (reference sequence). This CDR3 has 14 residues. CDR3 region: CATGAGVGANVLTF. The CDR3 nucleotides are TGTGCCACCGGGGCAGGGGTAGGGGCCAACGTCCTGACTTTC.

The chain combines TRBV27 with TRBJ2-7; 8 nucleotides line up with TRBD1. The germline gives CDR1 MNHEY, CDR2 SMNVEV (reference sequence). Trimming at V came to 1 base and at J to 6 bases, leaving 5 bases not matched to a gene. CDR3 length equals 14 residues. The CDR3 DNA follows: TGTGCCAGCAGTTTATTGGACAGGGCGTCCGAGCAGTACTTC. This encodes CASSLLDRASEQYF.

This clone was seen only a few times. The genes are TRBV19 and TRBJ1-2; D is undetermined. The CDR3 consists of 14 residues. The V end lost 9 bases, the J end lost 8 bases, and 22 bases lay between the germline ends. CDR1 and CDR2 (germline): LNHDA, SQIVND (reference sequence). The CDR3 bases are TGTGCCAGCCAAAAGGTGGGCCACCCTGGGGGCTACACCTTC. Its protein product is CASQKVGHPGGYTF.

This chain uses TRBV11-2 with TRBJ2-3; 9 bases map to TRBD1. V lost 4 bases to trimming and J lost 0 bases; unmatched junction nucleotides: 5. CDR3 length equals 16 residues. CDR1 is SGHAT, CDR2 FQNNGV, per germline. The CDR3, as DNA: TGTGCCAGCAGCTCAGGGACAGGGTGGAGCACAGATACGCAGTATTTT. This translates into CASSSGTGWSTDTQYF. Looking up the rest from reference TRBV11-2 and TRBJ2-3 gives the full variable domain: EAGVAQSPRYKIIEKRQSVAFWCNPISGHATLYWYQQILGQGPKLLIQFQNNGVVDDSQLPKDRFSAERLKGVDSTLKIQPAKLEDSAVYLCASSSGTGWSTDTQYFGPGTRLTVL.

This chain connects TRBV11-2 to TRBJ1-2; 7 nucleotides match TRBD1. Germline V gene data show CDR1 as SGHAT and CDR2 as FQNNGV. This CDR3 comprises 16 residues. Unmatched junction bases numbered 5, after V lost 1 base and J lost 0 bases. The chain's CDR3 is CASSLGGQLTNYGYTF. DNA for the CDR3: TGTGCCAGCAGCTTAGGGGGACAGCTAACTAACTATGGCTACACCTTC.

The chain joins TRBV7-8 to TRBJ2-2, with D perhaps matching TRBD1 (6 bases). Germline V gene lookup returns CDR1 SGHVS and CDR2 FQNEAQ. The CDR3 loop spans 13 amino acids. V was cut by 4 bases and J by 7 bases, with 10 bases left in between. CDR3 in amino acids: CASSSGQIGELFF. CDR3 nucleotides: TGTGCCAGCAGCTCAGGACAGATCGGGGAGCTGTTTTTT.

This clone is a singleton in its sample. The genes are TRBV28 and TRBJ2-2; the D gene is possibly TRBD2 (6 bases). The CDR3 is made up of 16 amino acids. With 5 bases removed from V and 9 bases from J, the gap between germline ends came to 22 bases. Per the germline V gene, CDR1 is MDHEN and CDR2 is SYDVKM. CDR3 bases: TGTGCCAGCAGTACCGGGACTGGCAATAGGGACCGGGAGCTGTTTTTT. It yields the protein CASSTGTGNRDRELFF.

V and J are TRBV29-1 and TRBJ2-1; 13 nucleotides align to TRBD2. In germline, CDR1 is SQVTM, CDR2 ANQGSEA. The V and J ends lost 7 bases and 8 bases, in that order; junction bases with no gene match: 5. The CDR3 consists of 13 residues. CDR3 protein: CSAGLAGDHEQFF. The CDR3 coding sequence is TGCAGCGCCGGACTAGCGGGGGACCATGAGCAGTTCTTC.

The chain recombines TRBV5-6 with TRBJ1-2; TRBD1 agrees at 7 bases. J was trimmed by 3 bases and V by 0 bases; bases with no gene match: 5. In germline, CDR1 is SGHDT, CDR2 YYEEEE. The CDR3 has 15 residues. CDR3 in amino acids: CASSLDVRGYYGYTF. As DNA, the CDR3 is TGTGCCAGCAGCTTGGACGTCAGGGGGTACTATGGCTACACCTTC.

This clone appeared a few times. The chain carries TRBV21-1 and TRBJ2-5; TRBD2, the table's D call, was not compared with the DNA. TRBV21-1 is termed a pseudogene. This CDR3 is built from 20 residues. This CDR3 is CASSRNCPPSGKAGQETQYF. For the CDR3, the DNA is TGTGCCAGCAGCAGAAATTGCCCCCCGAGCGGGAAGGCAGGGCAAGAGACCCAGTACTTC.

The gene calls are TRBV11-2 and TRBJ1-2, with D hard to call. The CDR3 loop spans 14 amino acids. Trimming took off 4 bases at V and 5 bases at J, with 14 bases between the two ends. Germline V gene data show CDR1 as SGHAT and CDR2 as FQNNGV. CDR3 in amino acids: CASSSLVSGYGYTF. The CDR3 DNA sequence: TGTGCCAGCAGCTCCTTAGTGTCGGGGTATGGCTACACCTTC.

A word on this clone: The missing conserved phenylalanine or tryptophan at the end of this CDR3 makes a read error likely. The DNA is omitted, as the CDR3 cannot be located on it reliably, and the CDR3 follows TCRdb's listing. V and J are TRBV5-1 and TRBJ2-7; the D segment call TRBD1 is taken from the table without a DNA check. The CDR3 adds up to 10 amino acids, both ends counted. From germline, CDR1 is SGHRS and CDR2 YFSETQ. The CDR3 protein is CASSTGTPSG.

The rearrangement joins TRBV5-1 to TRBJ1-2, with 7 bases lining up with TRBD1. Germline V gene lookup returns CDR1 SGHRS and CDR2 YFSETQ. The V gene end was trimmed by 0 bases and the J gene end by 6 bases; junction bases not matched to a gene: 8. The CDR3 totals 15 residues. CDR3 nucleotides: TGCGCCAGCAGCTTGGGGGACAGCTCGCCGGATGGCTACACCTTC. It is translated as CASSLGDSSPDGYTF.

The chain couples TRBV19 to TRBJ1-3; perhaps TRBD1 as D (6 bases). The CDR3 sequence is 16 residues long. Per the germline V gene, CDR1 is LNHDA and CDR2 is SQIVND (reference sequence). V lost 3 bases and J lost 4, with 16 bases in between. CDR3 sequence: CASSIGQSGGGNTIYF. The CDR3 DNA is TGTGCCAGTAGTATTGGACAGTCGGGAGGCGGAAACACCATATATTTT.